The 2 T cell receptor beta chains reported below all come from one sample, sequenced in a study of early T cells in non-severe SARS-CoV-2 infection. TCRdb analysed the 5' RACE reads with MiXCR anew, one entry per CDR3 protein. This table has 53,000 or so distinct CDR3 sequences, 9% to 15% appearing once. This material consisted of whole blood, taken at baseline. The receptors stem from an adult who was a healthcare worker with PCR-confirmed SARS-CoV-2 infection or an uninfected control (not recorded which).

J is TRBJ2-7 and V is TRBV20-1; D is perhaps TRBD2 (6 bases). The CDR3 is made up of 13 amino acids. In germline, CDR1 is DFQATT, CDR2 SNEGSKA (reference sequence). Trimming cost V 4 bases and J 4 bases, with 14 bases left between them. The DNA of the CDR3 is TGCAGTGCTACATCTCTAGCGATGTACGAGCAGTACTTC. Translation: CSATSLAMYEQYF.

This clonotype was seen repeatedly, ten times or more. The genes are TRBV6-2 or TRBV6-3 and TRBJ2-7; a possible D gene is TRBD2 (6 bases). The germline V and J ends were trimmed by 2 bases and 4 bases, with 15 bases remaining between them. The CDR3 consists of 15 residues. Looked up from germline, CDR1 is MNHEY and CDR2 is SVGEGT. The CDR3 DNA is TGTGCCAGCAGTTACGCGGCGGGAAAGGGATACGAGCAGTACTTC. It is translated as CASSYAAGKGYEQYF.